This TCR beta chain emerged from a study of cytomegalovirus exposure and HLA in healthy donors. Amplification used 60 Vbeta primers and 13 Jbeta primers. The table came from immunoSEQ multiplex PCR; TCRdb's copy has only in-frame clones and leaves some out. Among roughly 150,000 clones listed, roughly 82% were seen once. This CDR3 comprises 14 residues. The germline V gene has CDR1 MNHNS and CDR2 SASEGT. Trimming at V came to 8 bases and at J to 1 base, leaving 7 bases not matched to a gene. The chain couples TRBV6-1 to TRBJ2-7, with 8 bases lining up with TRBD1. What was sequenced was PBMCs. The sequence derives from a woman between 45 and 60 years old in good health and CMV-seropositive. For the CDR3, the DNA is TGTGCCAGCGTGAGACAGGGGATATCCTACGAGCAGTACTTC. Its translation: CASVRQGISYEQYF.